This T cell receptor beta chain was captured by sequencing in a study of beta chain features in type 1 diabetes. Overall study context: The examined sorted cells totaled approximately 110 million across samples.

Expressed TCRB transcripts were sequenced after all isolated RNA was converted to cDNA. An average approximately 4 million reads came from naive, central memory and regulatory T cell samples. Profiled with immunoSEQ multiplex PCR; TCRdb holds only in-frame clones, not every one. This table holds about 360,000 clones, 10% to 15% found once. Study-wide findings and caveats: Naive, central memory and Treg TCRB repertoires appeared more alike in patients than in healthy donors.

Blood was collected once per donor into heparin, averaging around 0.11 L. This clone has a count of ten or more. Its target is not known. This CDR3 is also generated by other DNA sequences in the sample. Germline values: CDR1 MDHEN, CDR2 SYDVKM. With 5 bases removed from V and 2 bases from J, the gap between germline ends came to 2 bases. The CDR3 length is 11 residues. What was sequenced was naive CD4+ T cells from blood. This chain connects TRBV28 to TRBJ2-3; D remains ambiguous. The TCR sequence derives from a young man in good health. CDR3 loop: CASSLTDTQYF. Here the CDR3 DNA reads TGTGCCAGCAGTCTCACAGATACGCAGTATTTT.